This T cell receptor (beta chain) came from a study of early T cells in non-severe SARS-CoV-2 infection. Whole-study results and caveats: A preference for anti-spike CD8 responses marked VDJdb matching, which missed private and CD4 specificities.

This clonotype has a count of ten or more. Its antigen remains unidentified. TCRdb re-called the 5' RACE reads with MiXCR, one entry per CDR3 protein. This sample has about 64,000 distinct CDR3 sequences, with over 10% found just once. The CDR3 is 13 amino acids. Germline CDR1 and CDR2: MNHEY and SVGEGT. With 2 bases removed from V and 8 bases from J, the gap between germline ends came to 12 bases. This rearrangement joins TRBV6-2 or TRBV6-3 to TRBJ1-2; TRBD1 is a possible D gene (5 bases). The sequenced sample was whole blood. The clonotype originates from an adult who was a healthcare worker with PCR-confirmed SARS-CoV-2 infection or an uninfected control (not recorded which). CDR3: CASSYLQGEGYTF. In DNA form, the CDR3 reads TGTGCCAGCAGTTACCTGCAGGGAGAGGGCTACACCTTC.